This T cell receptor beta chain was captured in a study of control samples from healthy donors and cancer patients. Only in-frame clones appear in the TCRdb table, and some are missing; sequencing was by immunoSEQ multiplex PCR. The data hold tens of thousands of clones, with roughly 92% observed a single time. Trimming took off 7 bases at V and 1 base at J, with 10 bases between the two ends. CDR1 MDHEN and CDR2 SYDVKM come from the germline V gene. There are 13 residues in the CDR3. Sequencing used PBMCs. The TCR originated in a woman aged 45 to 65 with head and neck cancer. This chain joins TRBV28 and TRBJ1-2, with unresolved D. In nucleotides, the CDR3 is TGTGCCAGCATCCGCAGACTTAACTATGGCTACACCTTC. Its translation is CASIRRLNYGYTF.